This T cell receptor (beta chain) was sequenced for a study of T cell repertoires in cytomegalovirus infection. Study-wide context: Both a matching HLA type and CMV infection were indicated by public TCR beta signatures.

The CDR3 has 14 residues. Looked up from germline, CDR1 is MDHEN and CDR2 is SYDVKM. V lost 2 bases and J lost 7, with 9 bases in between. In TCRdb, the reads were re-called with MiXCR into one record per CDR3 protein. The profile shows around 230,000 distinct CDR3 sequences, approximately 7% of them singletons. This clonotype occurred many times. This clonotype was sampled from a human donor in good health (CMV status not recorded). Some clones in this sample may be carry-over from other donors' samples. The rearrangement joins TRBV28 to TRBJ1-6; D is unclear. Sequencing was carried out using PBMCs. CDR3 protein: CASSLEVTNSPLHF. The CDR3 nucleotides are TGTGCCAGCAGTTTAGAGGTGACGAATTCACCCCTCCACTTT. The full variable domain, in which reference TRBV28 and TRBJ1-6 provide the parts outside the CDR3, is DVKVTQSSRYLVKRTGEKVFLECVQDMDHENMFWYRQDPGLGLRLIYFSYDVKMKEKGDIPEGYSVSREKKERFSLILESASTNQTSMYLCASSLEVTNSPLHFGNGTRLTVT.